The source of this T cell receptor (beta chain) is a study of cytomegalovirus exposure and HLA in healthy donors. As for this clone: Its antigen is not identified.

The V and J ends lost 7 bases and 7 bases, in that order; junction bases with no gene match: 5. This CDR3 contains 11 residues. Per the germline V gene, CDR1 is DFQATT and CDR2 is SNEGSKA (reference sequence). PCR primers comprised 60 Vbeta and 13 Jbeta primers. Profiled with immunoSEQ multiplex PCR; TCRdb holds only in-frame clones, not every one. The sample shows 70,000 to 95,000 clones, 75% to 85% of them seen only once. Study-wide findings and caveats: When analyzed later, the rates of TCR association showed variation by HLA locus, with DRB1 the most and HLA-C the fewest. Presence/absence analyses assumed roughly uniform sequencing depth across donors, which may not hold. There were several of the most significant clusters that appeared linked to common viral pathogens in a later analysis.

The specimen sequenced was PBMCs. The clonotype comes from a man between 18 and 29 years old in good health and CMV-seronegative. The genes are TRBV20-1 and TRBJ1-2, with 8 bases fitting TRBD1. CDR3 sequence: CSDQGALGYTF. The CDR3 DNA reads as TGCAGTGATCAGGGGGCGCTTGGCTACACCTTC.